The 15 T cell receptor beta chains below were found in one sample sequenced in a study of blood T cell repertoires in COVID-19. The data were produced by immunoSEQ multiplex PCR, yet TCRdb's version contains in-frame clones alone and is incomplete. This table holds about 180,000 clones, 82% found once. The sequenced sample was peripheral blood. These receptors were collected from an older woman with acute or convalescent COVID-19.

The genes are TRBV18 and TRBJ2-7; possibly TRBD1 for D (6 bases). The CDR3 has 13 amino acids. Deletions cut 4 bases from V and 4 bases from J, with 11 bases between. Germline V gives CDR1 KGHSH, CDR2 LQKENI. The DNA for the CDR3 is TGTGCCAGCTCACGGACAGAGTCTTACGAGCAGTACTTC. As protein: CASSRTESYEQYF.

The chain employs TRBV14 and TRBJ2-1; perhaps TRBD2 as D (6 bases). The germline CDR1 and CDR2 sequences are SGHDN and FVKESK. This CDR3 is 15 amino acids long. V lost 2 bases and J 12 bases, leaving 20 bases between the germline ends. DNA for the CDR3: TGTGCCAGCAGCCAACCGGGACTCATATCGGAGGTGCAGTTCTTC. This gives the protein CASSQPGLISEVQFF. The full variable domain, rest sourced from reference TRBV14 and TRBJ2-1, is EAGVTQFPSHSVIEKGQTVTLRCDPISGHDNLYWYRRVMGKEIKFLLHFVKESKQDESGMPNNRFLAERTGGTYSTLKVQPAELEDSGVYFCASSQPGLISEVQFFGPGTRLTVL.

The chain carries TRBV28 and TRBJ1-1; TRBD1 matches at 10 bases. The CDR3 has 15 residues. Germline V gene data show CDR1 as MDHEN and CDR2 as SYDVKM. V trimming: 7 bases; J trimming: 3 bases; junction bases outside the gene matches: 8. The CDR3 loop reads CASTAGTGAYTEAFF. The CDR3 DNA reads TGTGCCAGCACCGCCGGGACAGGGGCGTACACTGAAGCTTTCTTT.

The CDR3 DNA sequence: TGTGTCCCCGGGGAATCTAACTATGGCTACACCTTC. It specifies CVPGESNYGYTF. The V call is TRBV7-9, the J call TRBJ1-2; D is unresolved. Looked up from germline, CDR1 is SEHNR and CDR2 is FQNEAQ (reference sequence). This CDR3 is built from 12 residues.

The chain has TRBV13 and TRBJ2-5, with TRBD1 matching 7 bases. The CDR3 runs to 17 residues. Germline lookup yields CDR1 PRHDT and CDR2 FYEKMQ (reference sequence). V was pared by 4 bases and J by 0 bases, with 11 bases of the junction left unmatched. The CDR3 coding sequence is TGTGCCAGCAGCTCGGTCTCACAGGGGTGGAACCAAGAGACCCAGTACTTC. Its translation: CASSSVSQGWNQETQYF.

This chain links TRBV5-4 with TRBJ1-2; TRBD1 aligns across 11 bases. The germline V gene encodes CDR1 SGHNT and CDR2 YYREEE (reference sequence). The CDR3 is 15 amino acids. J gave up 7 bases and V 4 bases, and 9 bases lay outside the gene matches. CDR3 in amino acids: CASSALGTGGRGYTF. Here the CDR3 DNA reads TGTGCCAGCAGCGCCTTAGGGACAGGGGGTCGTGGCTACACCTTC.

The table lists this clone with a few counts. This chain connects TRBV28 to TRBJ1-2; TRBD1 might be the D (6 bases). With 6 bases removed from V and 8 bases from J, the gap between germline ends came to 22 bases. The CDR3 extends over 15 amino acids. Germline-derived CDR1 and CDR2 are MDHEN and SYDVKM. The CDR3 nucleotides are TGTGCCAGCAGCCTACCCCTAGGGGGGCGGGAGGGCTACACCTTC. Its protein product is CASSLPLGGREGYTF.

V gene TRBV3-1 (or the pseudogene TRBV3-2) combines with J gene TRBJ1-2, with no clear D. The length of the CDR3 is 14 residues. From germline, CDR1 is LGHDT and CDR2 YNNKEL (reference sequence). V was trimmed by 1 base and J by 4 bases, leaving 10 bases between them. CDR3 sequence reads: CASSQGGGPYGYTF. DNA for the CDR3: TGTGCCAGCAGCCAAGGTGGTGGGCCCTATGGCTACACCTTC.

The CDR3 loop is CASSPDSNYGYTF. DNA of the CDR3: TGTGCCAGCAGCCCGGACAGTAACTATGGCTACACCTTC. The V and J genes are TRBV6-6 and TRBJ1-2; the D gene is possibly TRBD1 (6 bases). V shed 6 bases and J shed 1 base, with 9 bases lying between them. Germline CDR1 is MNHNY and CDR2 is SVGAGI (reference sequence). The CDR3 is 13 amino acids.

The V call is TRBV30, the J call TRBJ1-1; TRBD1 matches 7 bases. Germline CDR1 reads GTSNPN; CDR2 reads SVGIG (reference sequence). CDR3 length equals 15 residues. V lost 4 bases to trimming and J lost 1 base; unmatched junction nucleotides: 9. CDR3 bases: TGTGCCTGGACCAGACCGGGACAGCCGAACACTGAAGCTTTCTTT. It specifies CAWTRPGQPNTEAFF.

A few counts support this clone. The chain links TRBV7-2 to TRBJ2-4; 11 nucleotides match TRBD2. Germline V gives CDR1 SGHTA, CDR2 FQGNSA. CDR3 length: 16 residues. The CDR3 protein is CATTVLAGGAKNIQYF. CDR3 sequence (DNA): TGTGCTACCACGGTCCTAGCGGGAGGAGCCAAAAACATTCAGTACTTC.

This clone was observed a handful of times. The V and J genes are TRBV2 and TRBJ1-6; possible D gene TRBD1, 6 bases. The CDR3 has 14 residues. Germline CDR1 reads SNHLY; CDR2 reads FYNNEI. V was shortened by 3 bases and J by 7 bases, with 10 bases between the two germline ends. This CDR3 reads CASSERTDNSPLHF. CDR3 nucleotide sequence: TGTGCCAGCAGTGAGAGGACAGACAATTCACCCCTCCACTTT.

The chain links TRBV14 to TRBJ1-4, with TRBD1 identical over 7 bases. Germline V lookup: CDR1 SGHDN, CDR2 FVKESK. J gave up 8 bases and V 1 base, and 10 bases lay outside the gene matches. This CDR3 contains 16 residues. This CDR3 is CASSQVPQGEREKLFF. The CDR3 region has the DNA TGTGCCAGCAGCCAAGTCCCCCAGGGGGAAAGGGAAAAACTGTTTTTT.

This rearrangement joins TRBV5-1 to TRBJ2-7; TRBD2 matches 8 bases. V lost 0 bases and J lost 2; bases outside the gene matches: 7. The CDR3 loop spans 16 amino acids. Germline values: CDR1 SGHRS, CDR2 YFSETQ. Written as DNA, the CDR3 is TGCGCCAGCAGCTTGGTTCCCAGCGGGGGTCCCTACGAGCAGTACTTC. This encodes CASSLVPSGGPYEQYF.

The chain combines TRBV10-1 with TRBJ2-1, with 9 bases fitting TRBD2. The CDR3 has 17 residues. V was pared by 3 bases and J by 5 bases, with 11 bases of the junction left unmatched. The V gene's germline CDR1 is WNHNN and CDR2 SYGVQD (reference sequence). The chain's CDR3 is CASSDPGLASNNNEQFF. The CDR3 region has the DNA TGCGCCAGCAGTGACCCGGGACTAGCTTCTAATAACAATGAGCAGTTCTTC.